The rows below give T cell receptor beta chains drawn from one sample of a study of blood T cell repertoires in COVID-19. TCRdb keeps only in-frame clones here, not all; method: immunoSEQ multiplex PCR. The table has around 380,000 clones, approximately 77% seen once. Sequenced sample: peripheral blood. These receptors all stem from a human donor with acute or convalescent COVID-19. The donor label of this sample is uncertain. Each CDR3 is given with its conserved first and last residue. The D gene is left open where the match is weak. Clone sizes are given selectively: once, few, many, or a class where the clone is expanded.

clone size: -
D gene: -
V gene: TRBV7-2
J gene: TRBJ1-2
CDR3 protein: CASSGGWGYGYTF
CDR3 DNA: TGTGCCAGCAGTGGGGGGTGGGGCTATGGCTACACCTTC

clone size: -
D gene: -
V gene: TRBV29-1
J gene: TRBJ2-1
CDR3 protein: CSVSPQSEQFF
CDR3 DNA: TGCAGCGTTAGCCCGCAAAGCGAGCAGTTCTTC

clone size: once
D gene: TRBD1
V gene: TRBV19
J gene: TRBJ2-7
CDR3 protein: CASSPGTGRNEQYF
CDR3 DNA: TGTGCCAGTAGTCCCGGGACAGGGAGGAACGAGCAGTACTTC

clone size: many
D gene: TRBD1
V gene: TRBV9
J gene: TRBJ2-3
CDR3 protein: CASSVAHSTGGSTDTQYF
CDR3 DNA: TGTGCCAGCAGCGTAGCTCATTCCACAGGGGGCTCAACAGATACGCAGTATTTT

clone size: -
D gene: TRBD2
V gene: TRBV28
J gene: TRBJ2-2
CDR3 protein: CASSFLRGGTGELFF
CDR3 DNA: TGTGCCAGCAGTTTCCTTAGGGGAGGGACCGGGGAGCTGTTTTTT

clone size: -
D gene: TRBD1
V gene: TRBV28
J gene: TRBJ1-6
CDR3 protein: CAAGGMPNSPLHF
CDR3 DNA: TGTGCCGCAGGGGGGATGCCAAATTCACCCCTCCACTTT

clone size: -
D gene: -
V gene: TRBV28
J gene: TRBJ2-3
CDR3 protein: CASSLSGSSTDTQYF
CDR3 DNA: TGTGCCAGCAGTTTATCTGGGAGCAGCACAGATACGCAGTATTTT

clone size: -
D gene: TRBD1
V gene: TRBV5-5
J gene: TRBJ2-7
CDR3 protein: CASSSGQGALEQYF
CDR3 DNA: TGTGCCAGCAGCTCGGGACAGGGGGCTCTCGAGCAGTACTTC

clone size: -
D gene: TRBD1
V gene: TRBV24-1
J gene: TRBJ2-5
CDR3 protein: CATSEILGQGGETQYF
CDR3 DNA: TGTGCCACCAGTGAAATACTCGGACAGGGCGGGGAGACCCAGTACTTC

clone size: -
D gene: -
V gene: TRBV6-5
J gene: TRBJ1-2
CDR3 protein: CASSTTLGSYGYTF
CDR3 DNA: TGTGCCAGCAGCACTACGTTGGGGAGCTATGGCTACACCTTC

clone size: few
D gene: -
V gene: TRBV6-5
J gene: TRBJ1-5
CDR3 protein: CASRGGQINQPQHF
CDR3 DNA: TGTGCCAGCAGGGGTGGACAGATAAATCAGCCCCAGCATTTT

clone size: -
D gene: TRBD2
V gene: TRBV9
J gene: TRBJ2-7
CDR3 protein: CASSVEGGRGPYEQYF
CDR3 DNA: TGTGCCAGCAGCGTAGAAGGCGGGAGGGGCCCCTACGAGCAGTACTTC

clone size: -
D gene: -
V gene: TRBV21-1
J gene: TRBJ1-1
CDR3 protein: CASSLYSPGHRNTEAFF
CDR3 DNA: TGTGCCAGCAGCCTATATAGCCCGGGACACCGAAACACTGAAGCTTTCTTT

clone size: -
D gene: -
V gene: TRBV6-1
J gene: TRBJ1-6
CDR3 protein: CASSDQLDTISPLHF
CDR3 DNA: TGTGCCAGCAGTGACCAGCTTGACACCATTTCACCCCTCCACTTT

clone size: once
D gene: TRBD2
V gene: TRBV30
J gene: TRBJ2-7
CDR3 protein: CATLKREGAYEQYF
CDR3 DNA: TGTGCCACGTTAAAGCGGGAGGGAGCCTACGAGCAGTACTTC

clone size: -
D gene: -
V gene: TRBV2
J gene: TRBJ1-2
CDR3 protein: CASMGEGGYTF
CDR3 DNA: TGTGCCAGCATGGGAGAAGGAGGCTACACCTTC